This TCR beta chain emerged from a study of blood T cell repertoires in COVID-19. Measured with immunoSEQ multiplex PCR; TCRdb has only the in-frame clones, and not every one. The sample records 250,000 to 350,000 clones, 80% to 90% being singletons. V trimming: 4 bases; J trimming: 0 bases; junction bases outside the gene matches: 12. CDR1 and CDR2 (germline): SGHRS, YFSETQ. This CDR3 comprises 17 residues. This clone was observed a few times. This chain connects TRBV5-1 to TRBJ2-7; TRBD1 matches at 8 bases. The source of this sequence is a woman aged 25 to 39 who had recovered from COVID-19. The specimen sequenced was PBMCs or T cells enriched from blood (not recorded which). In DNA form, the CDR3 reads TGCGCCAGCAGCCCTTCTTACAGGGGGAGAACCTCCTACGAGCAGTACTTC. It specifies CASSPSYRGRTSYEQYF.